This T cell receptor beta chain was found in a study of shared clonotypes between healthy human individuals. Study at large: A couple of women and a few men aged 18 to 49 made up the donors.

Overall study findings and caveats: It was observed that 5% to 6% of naive CD4 clonotypes were shared across several donors. Measured sharing among donors was expected to vary with sequencing depth. Estimated clonotype richness was generally higher in naive than memory subsets.

As concerns this clone: The antigen is undetermined. The same CDR3 can be traced to other DNA sequences in this sample.

The V gene lost 6 bases and the J gene lost 1 base, with 6 bases spanning the gap. Looked up from germline, CDR1 is SQVTM and CDR2 is ANQGSEA. The CDR3 length is 12 residues. Produced via immunoSEQ multiplex PCR; TCRdb's table is partial and in-frame only. The table has around 2.3 million clones, around 95% seen once. The chain recombines TRBV29-1 with TRBJ2-2; TRBD2 is a possible D gene (6 bases). Sequences were obtained from naive CD4+ T cells sorted from blood. As for subset: CD45RA+ positively selected. The source is a man aged 18 to 35 in good health. The DNA of the CDR3 is TGCAGCGTGGAGGGGAACACCGGGGAGCTGTTTTTT. Translation gives CSVEGNTGELFF.